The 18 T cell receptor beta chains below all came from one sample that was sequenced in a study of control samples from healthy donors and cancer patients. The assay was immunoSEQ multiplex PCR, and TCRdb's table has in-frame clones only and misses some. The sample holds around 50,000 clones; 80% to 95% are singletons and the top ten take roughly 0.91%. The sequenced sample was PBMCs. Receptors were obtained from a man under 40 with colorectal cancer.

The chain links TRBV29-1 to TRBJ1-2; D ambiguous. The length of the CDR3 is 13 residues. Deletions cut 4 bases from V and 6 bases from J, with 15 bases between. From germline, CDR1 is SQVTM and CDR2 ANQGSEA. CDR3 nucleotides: TGCAGCGTTGGGACCCCTAGTGTGGATGGCTACACCTTC. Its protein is CSVGTPSVDGYTF.

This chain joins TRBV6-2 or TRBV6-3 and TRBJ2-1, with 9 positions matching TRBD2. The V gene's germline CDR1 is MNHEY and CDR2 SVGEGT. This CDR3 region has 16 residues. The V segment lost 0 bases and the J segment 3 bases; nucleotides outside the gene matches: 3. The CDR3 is CASSYSGAGGYNEQFF. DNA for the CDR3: TGTGCCAGCAGTTACTCAGGAGCGGGGGGCTACAATGAGCAGTTCTTC.

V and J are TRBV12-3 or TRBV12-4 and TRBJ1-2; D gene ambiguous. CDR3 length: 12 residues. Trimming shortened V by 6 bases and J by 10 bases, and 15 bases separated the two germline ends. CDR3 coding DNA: TGTGCCAGCAGCCTTCGGTTAGGATCCTACACCTTC. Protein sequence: CASSLRLGSYTF.

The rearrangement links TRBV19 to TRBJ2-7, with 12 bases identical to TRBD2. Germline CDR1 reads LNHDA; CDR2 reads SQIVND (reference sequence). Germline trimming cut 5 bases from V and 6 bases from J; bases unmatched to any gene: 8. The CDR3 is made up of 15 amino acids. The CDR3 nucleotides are TGTGCCAGTAGTCCTCTAGCGGGGGGGCTTGGCGAGCAGTACTTC. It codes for CASSPLAGGLGEQYF. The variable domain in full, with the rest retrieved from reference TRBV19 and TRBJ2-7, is DGGITQSPKYLFRKEGQNVTLSCEQNLNHDAMYWYRQDPGQGLRLIYYSQIVNDFQKGDIAEGYSVSREKKESFPLTVTSAQKNPTAFYLCASSPLAGGLGEQYFGPGTRLTVT.

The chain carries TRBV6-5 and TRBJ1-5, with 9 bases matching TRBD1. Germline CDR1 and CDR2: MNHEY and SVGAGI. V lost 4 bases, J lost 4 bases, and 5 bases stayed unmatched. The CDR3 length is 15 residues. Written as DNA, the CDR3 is TGTGCCAGCAGTTCCGGGACAGGGTTGAATCAGCCCCAGCATTTT. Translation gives CASSSGTGLNQPQHF.

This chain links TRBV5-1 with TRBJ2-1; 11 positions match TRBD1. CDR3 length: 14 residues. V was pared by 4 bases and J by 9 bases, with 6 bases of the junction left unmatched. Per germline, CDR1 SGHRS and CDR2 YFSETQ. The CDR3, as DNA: TGCGCCAGCAGCCCAAGGACAGGGGGCGGTGAGCAGTTCTTC. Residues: CASSPRTGGGEQFF.

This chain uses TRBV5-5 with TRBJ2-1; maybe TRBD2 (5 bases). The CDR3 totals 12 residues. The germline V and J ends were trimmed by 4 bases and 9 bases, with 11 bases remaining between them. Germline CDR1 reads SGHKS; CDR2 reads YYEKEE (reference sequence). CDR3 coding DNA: TGTGCCAGCAGCATCCGGAGCGGTGAGCAGTTCTTC. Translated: CASSIRSGEQFF.

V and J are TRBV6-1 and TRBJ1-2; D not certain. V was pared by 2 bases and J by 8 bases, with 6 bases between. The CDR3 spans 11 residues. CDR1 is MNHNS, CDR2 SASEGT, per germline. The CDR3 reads CASSEYGGYTF. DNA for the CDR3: TGTGCCAGCAGTGAATATGGGGGCTACACCTTC.

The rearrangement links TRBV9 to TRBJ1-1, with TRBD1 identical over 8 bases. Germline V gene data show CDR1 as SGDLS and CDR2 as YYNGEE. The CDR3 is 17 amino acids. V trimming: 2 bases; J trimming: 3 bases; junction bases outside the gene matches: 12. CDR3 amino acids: CASSVGQGAIRDTEAFF. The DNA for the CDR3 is TGTGCCAGCAGCGTGGGGCAGGGGGCAATAAGGGACACTGAAGCTTTCTTT.

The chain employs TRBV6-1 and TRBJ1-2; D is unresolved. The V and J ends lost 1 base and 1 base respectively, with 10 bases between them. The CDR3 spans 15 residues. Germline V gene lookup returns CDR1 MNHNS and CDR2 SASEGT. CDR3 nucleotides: TGTGCCAGCAGTGAAGGGGGAGACCATAACTATGGCTACACCTTC. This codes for CASSEGGDHNYGYTF.

The CDR3 region is CASSLQGARQINYGYTF. Written as DNA, the CDR3 is TGTGCCAGCAGTTTACAGGGAGCCCGTCAGATTAACTATGGCTACACCTTC. This chain uses TRBV27 with TRBJ1-2, with a possible D match to TRBD1 (5 bases). V lost 2 bases and J 1 base, leaving 17 bases between the germline ends. Per germline, CDR1 MNHEY and CDR2 SMNVEV (reference sequence). The CDR3 has 17 residues.

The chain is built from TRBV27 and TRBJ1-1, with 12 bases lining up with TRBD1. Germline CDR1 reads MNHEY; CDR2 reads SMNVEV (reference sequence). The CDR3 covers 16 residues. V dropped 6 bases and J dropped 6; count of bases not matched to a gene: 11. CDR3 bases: TGTGCCAGCAGCCTCAAGCCGGGACAGGGGGCCTCTGAAGCTTTCTTT. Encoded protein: CASSLKPGQGASEAFF.

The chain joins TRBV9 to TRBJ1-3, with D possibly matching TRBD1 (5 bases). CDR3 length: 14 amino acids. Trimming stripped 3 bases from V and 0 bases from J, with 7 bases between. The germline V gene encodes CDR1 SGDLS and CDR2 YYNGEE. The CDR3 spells CASSGGHSGNTIYF. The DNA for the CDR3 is TGTGCCAGCAGCGGAGGACACTCTGGAAACACCATATATTTT. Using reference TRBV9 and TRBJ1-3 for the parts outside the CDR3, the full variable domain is DSGVTQTPKHLITATGQRVTLRCSPRSGDLSVYWYQQSLDQGLQFLIQYYNGEERAKGNILERFSAQQFPDLHSELNLSSLELGDSALYFCASSGGHSGNTIYFGEGSWLTVV.

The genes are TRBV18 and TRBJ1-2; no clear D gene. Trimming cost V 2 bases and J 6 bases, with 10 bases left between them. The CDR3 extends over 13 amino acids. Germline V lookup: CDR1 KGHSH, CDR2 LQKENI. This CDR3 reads CASSPYREDGYTF. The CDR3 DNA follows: TGTGCCAGCTCACCATATAGGGAGGATGGCTACACCTTC.

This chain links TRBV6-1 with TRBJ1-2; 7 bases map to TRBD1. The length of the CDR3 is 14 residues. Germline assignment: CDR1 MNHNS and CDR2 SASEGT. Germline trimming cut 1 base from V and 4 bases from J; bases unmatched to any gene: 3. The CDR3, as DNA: TGTGCCAGCAGTGAAGGTGAGGGGGCCTATGGCTACACCTTC. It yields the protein CASSEGEGAYGYTF.

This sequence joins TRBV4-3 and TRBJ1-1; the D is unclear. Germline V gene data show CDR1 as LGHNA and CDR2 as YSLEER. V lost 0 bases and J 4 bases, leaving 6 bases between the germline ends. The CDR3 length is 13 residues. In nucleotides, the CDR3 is TGCGCCAGCAGCCAAGATCGTTTCACTGAAGCTTTCTTT. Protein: CASSQDRFTEAFF.

For the CDR3, the DNA is TGTGCCAGCAGGACGGGGACGCTGACGCAGTATTTT. Its protein is CASRTGTLTQYF. The chain has TRBV5-5 and TRBJ2-3; either TRBD1 or TRBD2 may fit D (5 bases each). Germline V CDR1 and CDR2: SGHKS, YYEKEE (reference sequence). The V end was cut by 5 bases, the J end by 9 bases, with 13 bases between. The CDR3 has 12 residues.

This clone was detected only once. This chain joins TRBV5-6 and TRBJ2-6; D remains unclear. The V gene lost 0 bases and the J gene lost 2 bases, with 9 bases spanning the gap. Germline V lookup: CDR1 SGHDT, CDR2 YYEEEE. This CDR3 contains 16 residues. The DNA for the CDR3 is TGTGCCAGCAGCTTGGCCAGGCGGACTGGGGCCAACGTCCTGACTTTC. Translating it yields CASSLARRTGANVLTF.